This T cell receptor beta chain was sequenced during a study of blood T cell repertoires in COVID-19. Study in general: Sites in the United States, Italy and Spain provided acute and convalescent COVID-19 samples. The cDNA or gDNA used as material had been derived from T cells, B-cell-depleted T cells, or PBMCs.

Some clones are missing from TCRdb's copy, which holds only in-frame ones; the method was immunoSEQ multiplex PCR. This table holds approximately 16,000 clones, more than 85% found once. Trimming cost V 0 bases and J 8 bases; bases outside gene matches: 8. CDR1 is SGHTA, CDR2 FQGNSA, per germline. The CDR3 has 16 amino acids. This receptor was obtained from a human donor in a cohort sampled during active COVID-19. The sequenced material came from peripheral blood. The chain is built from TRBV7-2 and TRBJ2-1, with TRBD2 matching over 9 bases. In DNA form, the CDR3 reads TGTGCCAGCAGCTTAGCGCGTAGCGGGGGCAAACATGAGCAGTTCTTC. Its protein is CASSLARSGGKHEQFF. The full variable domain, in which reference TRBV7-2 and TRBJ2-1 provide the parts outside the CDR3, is GAGVSQSPSNKVTEKGKDVELRCDPISGHTALYWYRQSLGQGLEFLIYFQGNSAPDKSGLPSDRFSAERTGGSVSTLTIQRTQQEDSAVYLCASSLARSGGKHEQFFGPGTRLTVL.